Here is one T cell receptor (beta chain) with its context. This specimen belongs to a study of blood T cell repertoires in COVID-19. Study context: The United States, Italy and Spain supplied acute and convalescent COVID-19 samples. Nucleic acid was either cDNA or gDNA, and it came from T cells, B-cell-depleted T cells, or PBMCs.

The CDR3 length is 12 residues. V lost 9 bases to trimming and J lost 4 bases, with 10 bases between them. Some clones are missing from TCRdb's copy, which holds only in-frame ones; the method was immunoSEQ multiplex PCR. The sample shows 150,000 to 200,000 clones, around 76% of them seen only once. The V call is TRBV23-1, the J call TRBJ1-5, with D possibly matching TRBD1 (5 bases). TRBV23-1 is an ORF, with its function uncertain. The sequence derives from a woman in her 70s with acute or convalescent COVID-19. The sequencing input was peripheral blood. DNA of the CDR3: TGCGCCAGGGTCAGGGCGAATCAGCCCCAGCATTTT. This gives the protein CARVRANQPQHF.